This TCR beta chain was recovered during a study of human T cells and chemical hapten exposure. Study-wide results and caveats: More PT1 expanded TCRs went with higher patch test scores.

The CDR3 extends over 15 amino acids. V was shortened by 4 bases and J by 4 bases, with 17 bases between the two germline ends. This clonotype showed up just a few times. Its antigen is unidentified. Each CDR3 protein gets one entry after TCRdb re-called the RACE reads with MiXCR. This sample has 150,000 to 200,000 distinct CDR3 sequences, with under 25% found just once. Time point defined: patch test 1, 2 weeks after DPC sensitization. Regarding treatment: therapeutic diphenylcyclopropenone sensitization with weekly scalp DPC. The receptor was derived from a woman aged 45-60 years with alopecia areata. Some clones in this sample may be carry-over from other donors' samples. The specimen comprised whole blood, sampled in connection with sensitization to the hapten diphenylcyclopropenone (DPC). The chain is built from TRBV5-7 and TRBJ1-1; D is uncertain. TRBV5-7 is designated an ORF whose function remains uncertain. As DNA, the CDR3 is TGTGCCAGCAGCGACCGGGCCCCCCGGAGCACTGAAGCTTTCTTT. This translates into CASSDRAPRSTEAFF.